The 10 T cell receptor beta chains below were found in one sample sequenced in a study of T-cell memory formation after mild COVID-19. TCRdb fed the 5' RACE reads into MiXCR, producing one record per CDR3 protein. The sample lists some 320,000 distinct CDR3 sequences, about 15% seen once, with 20% to 25% in the top ten. The sequencing sample was made of PBMCs or a T cell subset sorted from them (not recorded which). The receptors were gathered from a man aged 18 to 30 who had mild COVID-19 (a few samples of this study predate the infection). Cell type and time point are not known.

This clonotype has at least ten counts. The rearrangement links TRBV5-6 to TRBJ2-1; no clear D. Between the trimmed V and J ends, which lost 3 bases and 3 bases, there was a span of 10 bases. Germline CDR1 is SGHDT and CDR2 is YYEEEE. The CDR3 consists of 14 residues. The CDR3 DNA follows: TGTGCCAGCAGCTCCGACGGTAGCTACAATGAGCAGTTCTTC. Translating it yields CASSSDGSYNEQFF.

This clonotype showed up just a few times. This chain connects TRBV7-3 to TRBJ2-3, with D maybe TRBD2 (6 bases). Trimming took 3 bases from V and 1 from J, leaving 14 bases between them. This CDR3 is built from 16 residues. The germline CDR1 and CDR2 sequences are SGHTA and FQGTGA. In nucleotides, the CDR3 is TGTGCCAGCAGCTTGTCCGGGACTGCCCGCACAGATACGCAGTATTTT. Translation: CASSLSGTARTDTQYF. The whole variable domain, filled in from reference TRBV7-3 and TRBJ2-3, reads GAGVSQTPSNKVTEKGKYVELRCDPISGHTALYWYRQSLGQGPEFLIYFQGTGAADDSGLPNDRFFAVRPEGSVSTLKIQRTERGDSAVYLCASSLSGTARTDTQYFGPGTRLTVL.

The gene calls are TRBV24-1 and TRBJ1-1; perhaps TRBD1 as D (5 bases). The CDR3 extends over 13 amino acids. The V and J ends lost 10 bases and 5 bases respectively, with 16 bases between them. The germline V gene has CDR1 KGHDR and CDR2 SFDVKD. The CDR3 coding sequence is TGTGCCACTGTGAATGGGGAGGGGACTGAAGCTTTCTTT. Translating gives CATVNGEGTEAFF.

The chain couples TRBV15 to TRBJ2-2; TRBD2 aligns across 9 bases. There are 16 residues in the CDR3. The germline gives CDR1 LNHNV, CDR2 YYDKDF (reference sequence). After removal of 5 bases from V and 2 bases from J, the junction contained 6 bases not matched to a gene. DNA for the CDR3: TGTGCCACCAGCTCGCGGGGGGGCCTTAACACCGGGGAGCTGTTTTTT. This sequence encodes CATSSRGGLNTGELFF. Looking up the rest from reference TRBV15 and TRBJ2-2 gives the full variable domain: DAMVIQNPRYQVTQFGKPVTLSCSQTLNHNVMYWYQQKSSQAPKLLFHYYDKDFNNEADTPDNFQSRRPNTSFCFLDIRSPGLGDTAMYLCATSSRGGLNTGELFFGEGSRLTVL.

This clonotype has a count of ten or more. The genes are TRBV4-3 and TRBJ2-6, with D perhaps TRBD1 or TRBD2 (5 bases each). From germline, CDR1 is LGHNA and CDR2 YSLEER. V lost 0 bases to trimming and J lost 0 bases, with 12 bases between them. The CDR3 is 18 amino acids. The DNA for the CDR3 is TGCGCCAGCAGCCAAGATCAGAAGGGACCCTCTGGGGCCAACGTCCTGACTTTC. Its translation: CASSQDQKGPSGANVLTF.

The chain's CDR3 is CSAPSPGQGAGEQYF. CDR3 DNA sequence: TGCAGTGCTCCATCACCGGGACAGGGGGCGGGCGAGCAGTACTTC. The chain links TRBV20-1 to TRBJ2-7, with 12 bases matching TRBD1. After removal of 5 bases from V and 6 bases from J, the junction contained 11 bases not matched to a gene. Germline V gene sequence: CDR1 DFQATT, CDR2 SNEGSKA (reference sequence). The CDR3 is 15 amino acids.

This clonotype was counted between two and nine times. The genes are TRBV3-1 and TRBJ1-2; D not resolved. This CDR3 region has 13 residues. The V gene lost 2 bases and the J gene lost 7 bases, with 11 bases spanning the gap. Germline loops: CDR1 LGHDT, CDR2 YNNKEL (reference sequence). Here the CDR3 reads CASSQTRSTGYTF. CDR3 nucleotide sequence: TGTGCCAGCAGCCAAACCCGGAGCACTGGCTACACCTTC.

The CDR3 DNA reads TGTGCCAGCAGCCTCATGACCGGGACAGGGTTCAATGAGCAGTTCTTC. This gives the protein CASSLMTGTGFNEQFF. The J gene is TRBJ2-1, the V gene TRBV7-3; 9 bases are shared with TRBD1. The CDR3 is made up of 16 amino acids. With V trimmed by 5 bases and J by 6 bases, 11 bases remained unmatched. Germline V gene sequence: CDR1 SGHTA, CDR2 FQGTGA.

This clonotype has a single count. DNA for the CDR3: TGCGCCAGCAGCTCATCCGGGACACAGAGACAAGAGACCCAGTACTTC. Encoded protein: CASSSSGTQRQETQYF. V is TRBV5-1 and J is TRBJ2-5; a possible D gene is TRBD1 (6 bases). The CDR3 contains 16 residues. V lost 3 bases, J lost 2 bases, and 17 bases lay in between. Germline values: CDR1 SGHRS, CDR2 YFSETQ.

This clonotype came up a few times. The rearrangement joins TRBV5-6 to TRBJ2-3; no reliable D call. V lost 4 bases and J 0 bases, leaving 12 bases between the germline ends. Germline CDR1 and CDR2: SGHDT and YYEEEE. This CDR3 is 15 amino acids long. This CDR3 is CASSALGGSTDTQYF. The CDR3 DNA is TGTGCCAGCAGCGCACTGGGCGGAAGCACAGATACGCAGTATTTT.